This TCR beta chain was obtained from a study of Graves' ophthalmopathy and Graves' hyperthyroidism. Notes on the study in general: A majority of expanded thyroid clonotypes exceeding 0.001 frequency were likewise present in blood.

RNA transcripts served as template for amplifying TCR beta CDR3 sequences. The authors performed first-round RT-PCR with HTBI primers and then a second-round multiplex PCR. TCRdb reanalysed the multiplex PCR reads using MiXCR and keeps one entry per CDR3 protein. The table includes 350,000 to 450,000 distinct CDR3 sequences, approximately 20% detected once. Ten or more counts support this clonotype. Its specificity is unknown. The sample comprised peripheral blood. The receptor's source is a woman younger than 35 with Graves' ophthalmopathy.

The CDR3 DNA reads TGCAGCGTTGATAAGGGGCCGAACACTGAAGCTTTCTTT. The encoded protein is CSVDKGPNTEAFF. This chain connects TRBV29-1 to TRBJ1-1; possibly TRBD1 for D (5 bases). Trimming cost V 3 bases and J 1 base, with 9 bases left between them. CDR1 and CDR2 from the germline V gene are SQVTM and ANQGSEA. The CDR3 is 13 amino acids.